This is a list of T cell receptor beta chains from one sample in a study of spatial heterogeneity in lung cancer. TCRdb fed the 5' RACE reads into MiXCR, producing one record per CDR3 protein. The sample holds 39,000 or so distinct CDR3 sequences; 7.5% are singletons and the top ten take around 30%. The sample consisted of PBMCs, taken at surgery. These receptor sequences come from a male donor with early-stage non-small cell lung cancer. Both conserved end residues are part of each CDR3. D genes are given only for firm matches. Clone size appears in some rows only: once, few, many, or a class for an expanded clone.

j_gene	v_gene	abundance	d_gene	CDR3nt	CDR3aa
TRBJ1-1	TRBV18	many	NA	TGTGCCAGCTCACCAGGCAGGGCGAGGTCTGAAGCTTTCTTT	CASSPGRARSEAFF
TRBJ2-5	TRBV5-4	NA	NA	TGTGCCAGCAGCTTGGAATTGGGGGGCCCCGAGACCCAGTACTTC	CASSLELGGPETQYF
TRBJ1-5	TRBV18	NA	NA	TGTGCCAGCTCAAAGGCCCCCATGAGTCAAGGGCCCCAGCATTTT	CASSKAPMSQGPQHF
TRBJ1-3	TRBV7-3	NA	NA	TGTGCCAGCAGCTTTGACGGGGTCTCTGGAAACACCATATATTTT	CASSFDGVSGNTIYF
TRBJ2-3	TRBV12-5	many	NA	TGTGCTAGTGGTTTGGACCAAAACACAGATACGCAGTATTTT	CASGLDQNTDTQYF
TRBJ2-3	TRBV5-1	few	TRBD2	TGCGCCAGCAGCTTGGACGGGGGGGCCGGACTTTGGACAGATACGCAGTATTTT	CASSLDGGAGLWTDTQYF
TRBJ2-5	TRBV27	NA	NA	TGTGCCAGCGGATTCGCTCAAGAGACCCAGTACTTC	CASGFAQETQYF
TRBJ1-1	TRBV27	many	NA	TGTGCCAGCAGGGGGGCTTCTGAGAACACTGAAGCTTTCTTT	CASRGASENTEAFF
TRBJ2-3	TRBV5-1	NA	TRBD1	TGCGCCAGCAGCGGGGGACAGAGCACAGATACGCAGTATTTT	CASSGGQSTDTQYF
TRBJ2-5	TRBV12-3/TRBV12-4	many	NA	TGTGCCAGCAGTTTGATCTCAGAGACCCAGTACTTC	CASSLISETQYF
TRBJ2-2	TRBV30	NA	TRBD1	TGTGCCTGGAGGGGACAGGGTTACACCGGGGAGCTGTTTTTT	CAWRGQGYTGELFF
TRBJ1-1	TRBV7-3	few	NA	TGTGCCAGCAGCTTAATCGGGCCGGGGAACACTGAAGCTTTCTTT	CASSLIGPGNTEAFF
TRBJ1-3	TRBV7-9	many	NA	TGTGCCAGCAGCCAGTCTGGGGTCTCTGGAAACACCATATATTTT	CASSQSGVSGNTIYF
TRBJ2-2	TRBV24-1	many	NA	TGTGCCACCAGCCTCGCGGTTCCCGGGGAGCTGTTTTTT	CATSLAVPGELFF
TRBJ1-1	TRBV6-5	few	NA	TGTGCCAGCAGTCCCCTTCCAAGAACCGGAGGGACTGAAGCTTTCTTT	CASSPLPRTGGTEAFF
TRBJ1-2	TRBV3-1	NA	NA	TGTGCCAGCAGCCAAGGGGCCTCAGACGGCTACACCTTC	CASSQGASDGYTF
TRBJ2-3	TRBV5-1	many	NA	TGCGCCAGCAGCTTGGTGGGCGGGACGGCAGATACGCAGTATTTT	CASSLVGGTADTQYF
TRBJ2-1	TRBV7-2	many	TRBD2	TGTGCCAGCAGCTTAGAGGGACTAGCAAGAAATGAGCAGTTCTTC	CASSLEGLARNEQFF
TRBJ2-1	TRBV7-3	few	NA	TGTGCCAGCAGCCCCGGGACTTCGTATGCTGAGCAGTTCTTC	CASSPGTSYAEQFF
TRBJ1-1	TRBV7-2	many	NA	TGTGCCAGCAGCTCTTTACTCGGACAGGAAGCTTTCTTT	CASSSLLGQEAFF
TRBJ2-1	TRBV11-2	many	NA	TGTGCCAGCAGCTTAGCAGGGGAGCAGTTCTTC	CASSLAGEQFF
TRBJ2-2	TRBV27	NA	NA	TGTGCCAGCAGTTTCTACAGGGACACCGGGGAGCTGTTTTTT	CASSFYRDTGELFF
TRBJ2-3	TRBV24-1	few	NA	TGTGCCACCAGTGATCCCACGCGGGTTGACTATACGCAGTATTTT	CATSDPTRVDYTQYF
TRBJ2-7	TRBV30	NA	TRBD2	TGTGCCTGGAGGGCAGGACGGACTAGGGGGCAGTACTTC	CAWRAGRTRGQYF
TRBJ1-3	TRBV29-1	few	NA	TGCAGCGTTGAGGATTTTAACTCTGGAAACACCATATATTTT	CSVEDFNSGNTIYF